This TCR beta chain came from a study of early T cells in non-severe SARS-CoV-2 infection. The TCR library protocol was used to attach unique molecular identifiers. These identifiers were attached to individual cDNA molecules. TCRdb processed the 5' RACE reads anew with MiXCR; each CDR3 protein has one entry. Of about 52,000 distinct CDR3 sequences in the sample, 6.2% were seen once. V gave up 0 bases and J gave up 1 base, with 8 bases separating them. Germline loops: CDR1 SGHAT, CDR2 FQNNGV. The CDR3 spans 15 residues. Findings and caveats of the study: VDJdb-based matching was biased toward anti-spike CD8 responses and missed private and CD4 specificities.

In regard to this clonotype: Its antigen is not identified.

V is TRBV11-2 and J is TRBJ2-3, with D perhaps matching TRBD1 or TRBD2 (5 bases each). This TCR derives from an adult who was a healthcare worker with PCR-confirmed SARS-CoV-2 infection or an uninfected control (not recorded which). Material for sequencing was whole blood. CDR3 amino acids: CASSLDGGRTDTQYF. The CDR3 DNA follows: TGTGCCAGCAGCTTAGATGGGGGACGCACAGATACGCAGTATTTT. Complete variable domain (other parts from reference TRBV11-2 and TRBJ2-3): EAGVAQSPRYKIIEKRQSVAFWCNPISGHATLYWYQQILGQGPKLLIQFQNNGVVDDSQLPKDRFSAERLKGVDSTLKIQPAKLEDSAVYLCASSLDGGRTDTQYFGPGTRLTVL.